Each of the 28 T cell receptor beta chains below was sequenced from the same sample in a study of human T cells and chemical hapten exposure. The time point is: patch test 1, 2 weeks after DPC sensitization. Treatment here: therapeutic diphenylcyclopropenone sensitization with weekly scalp DPC. In TCRdb, the RACE reads were re-called with MiXCR into one record per CDR3 protein. The profile shows some 350,000 distinct CDR3 sequences, under 8% of them singletons. Material: whole blood, obtained in connection with sensitization to the hapten diphenylcyclopropenone (DPC). The receptors here all came from a woman under 30 with alopecia areata. Some clones in this sample may be carry-over from other donors' samples.

CDR3 sequence reads: CASNGGAASRDTQYF. The CDR3 nucleotides are TGTGCCAGCAACGGGGGGGCAGCCAGTAGGGATACGCAGTATTTT. The V and J genes are TRBV7-2 and TRBJ2-3, with TRBD2 matching 8 bases. The CDR3 has 15 residues. Germline-derived CDR1 and CDR2 are SGHTA and FQGNSA. J lost 6 bases, V lost 7 bases, and 12 bases had no gene match.

This clonotype was seen a handful of times. The V call is TRBV6-6, the J call TRBJ1-1; 7 nucleotides align to TRBD1. The V segment lost 9 bases and the J segment 4 bases; nucleotides outside the gene matches: 8. Germline V CDR1 and CDR2: MNHNY, SVGAGI (reference sequence). This CDR3 has 13 residues. The CDR3 is CASYRQGATEAFF. The CDR3 DNA is TGTGCCAGTTACCGACAGGGCGCCACTGAAGCTTTCTTT.

This clonotype was detected a few times. The V call is TRBV6-1, the J call TRBJ1-3, with 9 nucleotides matching TRBD1. The CDR3 has 15 residues. Germline trimming cut 5 bases from V and 2 bases from J; bases unmatched to any gene: 4. The germline V gene encodes CDR1 MNHNS and CDR2 SASEGT. CDR3 protein: CASSRTGVPGNTIYF. The CDR3, as DNA: TGTGCCAGCAGTCGGACAGGGGTCCCTGGAAACACCATATATTTT.

This clonotype appeared a few times. The chain recombines TRBV13 with TRBJ1-2; D perhaps matches TRBD1 (5 bases). The CDR3 is 12 residues long. Trimming took 5 bases from V and 8 from J, leaving 12 bases between them. Germline-derived CDR1 and CDR2 are PRHDT and FYEKMQ (reference sequence). This CDR3 is CASSRDVNGYTF. The CDR3 DNA is TGTGCCAGCAGCCGGGACGTGAACGGCTACACCTTC.

This clonotype has just a few counts. This sequence joins TRBV12-3 or TRBV12-4 and TRBJ1-5; 12 nucleotides line up with TRBD1. The CDR3 consists of 18 residues. V shed 6 bases and J 1 base; nucleotides not matched to a gene: 10. The CDR3 DNA is TGTGCCAGCAGCGGGGACAGGGGGCGAGATGGAAGCAATCAGCCCCAGCATTTT. Amino acids: CASSGDRGRDGSNQPQHF.

This clonotype was counted a few times. The chain combines TRBV5-6 with TRBJ1-3, with D unresolved. This CDR3 contains 17 residues. V was trimmed by 7 bases and J by 2 bases, leaving 22 bases between them. Germline CDR1 reads SGHDT; CDR2 reads YYEEEE. The CDR3 spells CASRRNIVLGTGNTIYF. CDR3 coding DNA: TGTGCCAGCCGTCGTAATATCGTACTTGGGACTGGAAACACCATATATTTT.

In this sample, this clonotype turned up a few times. V usage is TRBV20-1 and J usage is TRBJ2-3, with D maybe TRBD1 (6 bases). V shed 0 bases and J shed 3 bases, with 19 bases lying between them. CDR3 length: 17 residues. The germline V gene encodes CDR1 DFQATT and CDR2 SNEGSKA (reference sequence). CDR3 in amino acids: CSARDLWGHRLTDTQYF. CDR3 DNA: TGCAGTGCTAGAGATTTGTGGGGGCACAGACTTACAGATACGCAGTATTTT.

This clonotype was seen more than once but under ten times. The V and J genes are TRBV7-2 and TRBJ1-1; weak D call: TRBD1 (6 bases). The CDR3 sequence is 16 residues long. CDR1 and CDR2 from the germline V gene are SGHTA and FQGNSA. Deletions cut 2 bases from V and 4 bases from J, with 17 bases between. The CDR3 reads CASSLYVNRDPTEAFF. In DNA, the CDR3 is TGTGCCAGCAGCTTATACGTAAACAGGGACCCCACTGAAGCTTTCTTT.

This clonotype was observed a handful of times. The rearrangement uses TRBV5-4 and TRBJ1-1, with TRBD1 identical over 7 bases. CDR1 and CDR2 (germline): SGHNT, YYREEE (reference sequence). The CDR3 covers 16 residues. After removal of 1 base from V and 4 bases from J, the junction contained 10 bases not matched to a gene. The CDR3 loop is CASSLRLTGLGTEAFF. The DNA for the CDR3 is TGTGCCAGCAGCTTGAGGTTGACAGGGTTGGGCACTGAAGCTTTCTTT.

This clonotype was found many times. The CDR3 DNA reads as TGTGCCAGCAGCTTTGGACTCCTGGACACAGATACGCAGTATTTT. Translated, it gives CASSFGLLDTDTQYF. V is TRBV6-5 and J is TRBJ2-3, with D tentatively TRBD2 (5 bases). Germline V gene sequence: CDR1 MNHEY, CDR2 SVGAGI. The CDR3 has 15 amino acids. Deletions cut 6 bases from V and 2 bases from J, with 15 bases between.

This clonotype was seen at least ten times. The CDR3 DNA reads as TGTGCCAGCAGTATGGCAGGGCTAAACACTGAAGCTTTCTTT. Translating gives CASSMAGLNTEAFF. This chain connects TRBV6-1 to TRBJ1-1; D perhaps matches TRBD1 (5 bases). The CDR3 sequence is 14 residues long. Trimming took off 5 bases at V and 2 bases at J, with 12 bases between the two ends. The germline CDR1 and CDR2 sequences are MNHNS and SASEGT.

This clonotype was seen many times. The chain combines TRBV6-5 with TRBJ2-5; D unresolved. Trimming shortened V by 6 bases and J by 5 bases, and 10 bases separated the two germline ends. This CDR3 spans 12 amino acids. Germline CDR1 reads MNHEY; CDR2 reads SVGAGI. Here the CDR3 reads CASRRTGETQYF. The CDR3, as DNA: TGTGCCAGCAGACGTACCGGGGAGACCCAGTACTTC.

Only a few counts were recorded for this clonotype. The V and J genes are TRBV29-1 and TRBJ2-7; weak D call: TRBD2 (5 bases). Germline lookup yields CDR1 SQVTM and CDR2 ANQGSEA. The CDR3 runs 15 residues. Between the trimmed V and J ends, which lost 0 bases and 7 bases, there was a span of 19 bases. As DNA, the CDR3 is TGCAGCGTTGAAGATAAGTGGGAGCTTCCCAGGGAGCAGTACTTC. It yields the protein CSVEDKWELPREQYF.

This clonotype was observed many times. This chain uses TRBV9 with TRBJ1-6; the D is unclear. Trimming cost V 0 bases and J 8 bases, with 6 bases left between them. The CDR3 sequence is 13 residues long. CDR1 and CDR2 (germline): SGDLS, YYNGEE. Here the CDR3 reads CASSVGGHSPLHF. In DNA, the CDR3 is TGTGCCAGCAGCGTAGGCGGCCATTCACCCCTCCACTTT.

In this sample, this clonotype turned up many times. The junction does not match germline at one end; this may be a read error. The gene calls are TRBV20-1 and TRBJ1-4; D may be TRBD1 (5 bases). The CDR3 contains 12 residues. Germline lookup yields CDR1 DFQATT and CDR2 SNEGSKA (reference sequence). This chain's CDR3 is CSARRLQGAVIF. The CDR3, as DNA: TGCAGTGCTAGGCGCTTGCAGGGAGCGGTGATTTTT.

There are many counts of this clonotype. This chain connects TRBV29-1 to TRBJ2-3; D ambiguous. Germline V CDR1 and CDR2: SQVTM, ANQGSEA. Trimming pared 2 bases from V and 0 bases from J, leaving 18 bases between. The CDR3 consists of 17 residues. In nucleotides, the CDR3 is TGCAGCGTTGAACGACGGCCAAATAGCCCTAGCACAGATACGCAGTATTTT. Residues: CSVERRPNSPSTDTQYF.

This clonotype was picked up many times. This chain links TRBV6-5 with TRBJ2-3, with TRBD1 identical over 7 bases. CDR1 MNHEY and CDR2 SVGAGI come from the germline V gene. Germline trimming cut 4 bases from V and 2 bases from J; bases unmatched to any gene: 6. The CDR3 has 15 amino acids. CDR3 loop: CASSSGTVDTDTQYF. The CDR3, as DNA: TGTGCCAGCAGTTCCGGGACAGTGGACACAGATACGCAGTATTTT.

This clonotype was recorded at least ten times. The chain is built from TRBV6-6 and TRBJ2-6; TRBD1 aligns across 10 bases. Trimming removed 5 bases from V and 0 bases from J; junction bases left unmatched: 7. Germline CDR1 is MNHNY and CDR2 is SVGAGI (reference sequence). The CDR3 totals 18 residues. The CDR3: CASSETGGPSSGANVLTF. The CDR3 bases are TGTGCCAGCAGTGAGACAGGGGGCCCATCCTCTGGGGCCAACGTCCTGACTTTC.

The sample holds a few counts of this clonotype. This chain's CDR3 is CASSSREGYYGYTF. The CDR3, as DNA: TGTGCCAGCAGCTCTCGTGAAGGGTACTATGGCTACACCTTC. The chain uses TRBV7-9 and TRBJ1-2; D call uncertain. This CDR3 is 14 amino acids long. CDR1 and CDR2 from the germline V gene are SEHNR and FQNEAQ (reference sequence). V lost 4 bases and J 3 bases, leaving 12 bases between the germline ends.

This sequence joins TRBV6-2 or TRBV6-3 and TRBJ2-7; D is undetermined. Germline V gene data show CDR1 as MNHEY and CDR2 as SVGEGT. This CDR3 region has 14 residues. V shed 2 bases and J shed 3 bases, with 11 bases lying between them. The chain's CDR3 is CASSYDGTFYEQYF. CDR3 DNA: TGTGCCAGCAGTTACGACGGCACCTTCTACGAGCAGTACTTC.

This clonotype was counted between two and nine times. The chain is built from TRBV11-2 and TRBJ2-1, with TRBD1 matching over 8 bases. The germline V gene encodes CDR1 SGHAT and CDR2 FQNNGV. The J segment lost 6 bases and the V segment lost 2 bases, leaving 6 bases of the junction unmatched. The CDR3 is 15 amino acids. The CDR3 nucleotides are TGTGCCAGCAGCTTATACTCCGGGACAGGCAATGAGCAGTTCTTC. Translation: CASSLYSGTGNEQFF. Full variable domain (remainder filled in from reference TRBV11-2 and TRBJ2-1): EAGVAQSPRYKIIEKRQSVAFWCNPISGHATLYWYQQILGQGPKLLIQFQNNGVVDDSQLPKDRFSAERLKGVDSTLKIQPAKLEDSAVYLCASSLYSGTGNEQFFGPGTRLTVL.

This clonotype was picked up a small number of times. This chain uses TRBV20-1 with TRBJ2-7, with D maybe TRBD1 (6 bases). The CDR3 contains 13 residues. The V and J ends lost 6 bases and 2 bases respectively, with 14 bases between them. Germline CDR1 reads DFQATT; CDR2 reads SNEGSKA (reference sequence). CDR3 in DNA: TGCAGTGCCCTGAGGACAGATACCTACGAGCAGTACTTC. It specifies CSALRTDTYEQYF.

Ten or more counts support this clonotype. This chain connects TRBV24-1 to TRBJ1-5, with 7 bases identical to TRBD1. V trimming: 3 bases; J trimming: 10 bases; junction bases outside the gene matches: 8. The CDR3 sequence is 14 residues long. Germline CDR1 KGHDR, CDR2 SFDVKD. The CDR3 sequence is CATSDGQAVYPQHF. The CDR3 bases are TGTGCCACCAGTGATGGACAGGCTGTCTATCCCCAGCATTTT.

This clonotype has just a few counts. The V and J genes are TRBV7-8 and TRBJ1-1; 7 bases map to TRBD1. From germline, CDR1 is SGHVS and CDR2 FQNEAQ. The V and J ends lost 5 bases and 4 bases, in that order; junction bases with no gene match: 13. The CDR3 consists of 16 residues. CDR3 protein: CASSMDRLEIGTEAFF. CDR3 DNA sequence: TGTGCCAGCAGCATGGACAGGTTGGAAATTGGCACTGAAGCTTTCTTT.

In this sample, this clonotype turned up a few times. The chain is built from TRBV15 and TRBJ1-1; weak D call: TRBD1 (5 bases). The length of the CDR3 is 16 residues. Germline CDR1 reads LNHNV; CDR2 reads YYDKDF (reference sequence). Trimming removed 1 base from V and 1 base from J, with 13 bases in between. For the CDR3, the DNA is TGTGCCACCAGCAGAGTCCGATCTGACAGGAACACTGAAGCTTTCTTT. It yields the protein CATSRVRSDRNTEAFF.

This clonotype was seen a handful of times. The chain carries TRBV5-4 and TRBJ2-1; 7 bases match TRBD1. V dropped 4 bases and J dropped 15; count of bases not matched to a gene: 10. The CDR3 is 12 residues long. Per the germline V gene, CDR1 is SGHNT and CDR2 is YYREEE (reference sequence). The CDR3 region has the DNA TGTGCCAGCAGCCCCGGGACAGCTAATCGGTTCTTC. It codes for CASSPGTANRFF.

The sample holds many counts of this clonotype. The rearrangement uses TRBV12-3 or TRBV12-4 and TRBJ2-3; no clear D gene. The length of the CDR3 is 13 residues. V was pared by 3 bases and J by 6 bases, with 10 bases between. The CDR3 here is CASSFRMVDTQYF. In DNA, the CDR3 is TGTGCCAGCAGTTTTCGGATGGTCGATACGCAGTATTTT.

This clonotype came up many times. The gene calls are TRBV28 and TRBJ2-3; D is undetermined. Trimming pared 8 bases from V and 1 base from J, leaving 10 bases between. The germline V gene has CDR1 MDHEN and CDR2 SYDVKM. The CDR3 has 13 residues. For the CDR3, the DNA is TGTGCCAGCTGCTTACCCGGCACAGATACGCAGTATTTT. The encoded protein is CASCLPGTDTQYF.